Described below is a single TCR beta chain sequence and its context. Its antigen remains unidentified. Built from TCR beta cDNA, the libraries had unique molecular identifiers in them. The yield from roughly 1 to 10 million T cells was approximately 500,000 cDNA molecules in total. From the PCR reads, TCRdb called clonotypes with MiXCR, one entry per CDR3 protein. The table records roughly 800,000 distinct CDR3 sequences, roughly 50% of them present only once. The source of the sample is a study of post-analysis software for immune sequencing data. Whole-study results and caveats: Roughly five TRBV segments were more frequent in patients than controls; TRBV5-6, TRBV5-1 and TRBV20-1 belonged to this group. Those with multiple sclerosis, the patient group, showed significantly lower normalized Chao1 diversity than controls. Strong co-clustering by F measure was seen for same-batch samples.

The J segment lost 5 bases and the V segment lost 7 bases, leaving 17 bases of the junction unmatched. The CDR3 is 16 residues long. Germline values: CDR1 SQVTM, CDR2 ANQGSEA. The chain couples TRBV29-1 to TRBJ1-1; 9 bases fit TRBD1. This receptor was identified in a girl aged 5 to 17 with multiple sclerosis. The sample was blood. In nucleotides, the CDR3 is TGCAGCGGATTCGGACAGGGGTACAACTCAGAGACTGAAGCTTTCTTT. Translation: CSGFGQGYNSETEAFF.